The TCR beta chain described here comes from a study of blood T cell repertoires in COVID-19. Study at large: Samples representing acute and convalescent COVID-19 were sourced from the United States, Italy and Spain. PBMCs, B-cell-depleted T cells, or T cells provided the cDNA or gDNA that made up the material.

This clone appeared a few times. TCRdb keeps only in-frame clones here, not all; method: immunoSEQ multiplex PCR. The data show nearly 25,000 clones, 65% to 80% seen once. The V segment lost 1 base and the J segment 4 bases; nucleotides outside the gene matches: 2. The length of the CDR3 is 15 residues. Germline V gene lookup returns CDR1 MNHEY and CDR2 SMNVEV (reference sequence). This TCR was sampled from a man in his fifties or sixties with COVID-19, enrolled during active disease. V usage is TRBV27 and J usage is TRBJ2-3, with 10 bases matching TRBD2. The specimen was peripheral blood. The CDR3 spells CASSLLAGGADTQYF. For the CDR3, the DNA is TGTGCCAGCAGTTTATTAGCGGGAGGCGCAGATACGCAGTATTTT.